The 20 T cell receptor beta chains presented below share a single source sample, sequenced in a study of blood T cell repertoires in COVID-19. TCRdb keeps only in-frame clones here, not all; method: immunoSEQ multiplex PCR. The table shows 70,000 to 100,000 clones, with nearly 90% occurring only once. The specimen sequenced was peripheral blood. The receptors were sampled from a woman of 80 years or more with acute or convalescent COVID-19.

The gene calls are TRBV30 and TRBJ2-5; D is ambiguous. This CDR3 has 11 residues. CDR1 and CDR2 (germline): GTSNPN, SVGIG (reference sequence). Trimming left V 0 bases short and J 11 bases short, with 10 bases between. The CDR3 bases are TGTGCCTGGAGTGTTTTGGCTTCTCAGTACTTC. It is translated as CAWSVLASQYF.

This chain connects TRBV24-1 to TRBJ2-1, with TRBD1 matching over 9 bases. The CDR3 loop spans 14 amino acids. Germline V gene lookup returns CDR1 KGHDR and CDR2 SFDVKD. The trim removed 8 bases at V and 3 bases at J, leaving 4 bases unmatched. The CDR3 here is CATKGTGFYNEQFF. CDR3 bases: TGTGCCACCAAGGGGACAGGGTTCTACAATGAGCAGTTCTTC.

J is TRBJ1-3 and V is TRBV5-8; D possibly corresponds to TRBD1 (5 bases). Germline CDR1 reads SGHTS; CDR2 reads YDEGEE. This CDR3 has 15 amino acids. V was shortened by 1 base and J by 4 bases, with 12 bases between the two germline ends. The DNA for the CDR3 is TGTGCCAGCAGCTTGTGGGGCGCGAAAGGAAACACCATATATTTT. Protein: CASSLWGAKGNTIYF.

The rearrangement links TRBV7-6 to TRBJ2-5, with 15 bases identical to TRBD2. This CDR3 contains 16 residues. Losses at the gene ends were 5 bases for V and 7 bases for J; bases not matched to a gene: 8. The germline V gene has CDR1 SGHVS and CDR2 FNYEAQ. CDR3 sequence reads: CASSPGLAGGWVTQYF. CDR3 coding DNA: TGTGCCAGCAGCCCGGGACTAGCGGGAGGTTGGGTGACCCAGTACTTC. The full variable domain, rest sourced from reference TRBV7-6 and TRBJ2-5, is GAGVSQSPRYKVTKRGQDVALRCDPISGHVSLYWYRQALGQGPEFLTYFNYEAQQDKSGLPNDRFSAERPEGSISTLTIQRTEQRDSAMYRCASSPGLAGGWVTQYFGPGTRLLVL.

The chain employs TRBV7-2 and TRBJ1-5, with D possibly matching TRBD1 (6 bases). The germline V and J ends were trimmed by 5 bases and 2 bases, with 13 bases remaining between them. The length of the CDR3 is 15 residues. CDR1 is SGHTA, CDR2 FQGNSA, per germline. CDR3 sequence reads: CASSPLAGGNQPQHF. CDR3 DNA sequence: TGTGCCAGCAGCCCCTTGGCAGGGGGCAATCAGCCCCAGCATTTT. Together with reference TRBV7-2 and TRBJ1-5, the CDR3 gives the full variable domain: GAGVSQSPSNKVTEKGKDVELRCDPISGHTALYWYRQSLGQGLEFLIYFQGNSAPDKSGLPSDRFSAERTGGSVSTLTIQRTQQEDSAVYLCASSPLAGGNQPQHFGDGTRLSIL.

This clone was counted only a few times. The chain employs TRBV9 and TRBJ2-1; TRBD2 aligns across 10 bases. Germline CDR1 SGDLS, CDR2 YYNGEE. The CDR3 sequence is 17 residues long. V lost 0 bases and J lost 0; bases outside the gene matches: 3. CDR3: CASSVASGSSSYNEQFF. DNA for the CDR3: TGTGCCAGCAGCGTAGCTAGCGGGAGTAGCTCCTACAATGAGCAGTTCTTC.

V gene TRBV7-9 combines with J gene TRBJ2-3; 10 positions match TRBD2. After removal of 2 bases from V and 6 bases from J, the junction contained 11 bases not matched to a gene. Germline V lookup: CDR1 SEHNR, CDR2 FQNEAQ (reference sequence). The CDR3 runs 17 residues. DNA of the CDR3: TGTGCCAGCAGCTTATGGCCTAGCGGGGGCTATGGGGATACGCAGTATTTT. Its protein is CASSLWPSGGYGDTQYF.

The chain recombines TRBV30 with TRBJ1-2, with D unresolved. Trimming took 0 bases from V and 1 from J, leaving 12 bases between them. In germline, CDR1 is GTSNPN, CDR2 SVGIG (reference sequence). This CDR3 region has 15 residues. The CDR3 bases are TGTGCCTGGAGTGTATTTACAGAGCTTAACTATGGCTACACCTTC. This gives the protein CAWSVFTELNYGYTF. The full variable domain, its missing parts supplied by reference TRBV30 and TRBJ1-2, is SQTIHQWPATLVQPVGSPLSLECTVEGTSNPNLYWYRQAAGRGLQLLFYSVGIGQISSEVPQNLSASRPQDRQFILSSKKLLLSDSGFYLCAWSVFTELNYGYTFGSGTRLTVV.

This chain links TRBV19 with TRBJ1-6, with a weak D call TRBD1 (6 bases). This CDR3 has 18 residues. With 5 bases removed from V and 0 bases from J, the gap between germline ends came to 17 bases. Per germline, CDR1 LNHDA and CDR2 SQIVND (reference sequence). The chain's CDR3 is CASSFSIQGSSYNSPLHF. CDR3 DNA: TGTGCCAGTAGTTTCTCCATTCAGGGGAGCTCCTATAATTCACCCCTCCACTTT. The full variable domain, completed using reference TRBV19 and TRBJ1-6, is DGGITQSPKYLFRKEGQNVTLSCEQNLNHDAMYWYRQDPGQGLRLIYYSQIVNDFQKGDIAEGYSVSREKKESFPLTVTSAQKNPTAFYLCASSFSIQGSSYNSPLHFGNGTRLTVT.

The chain couples TRBV4-1 to TRBJ1-5, with 7 bases matching TRBD1. The CDR3 is 15 residues long. The germline CDR1 and CDR2 sequences are MGHRA and YSYEKL. V was clipped by 0 bases and J by 7 bases; unmatched bases: 6. Written as DNA, the CDR3 is TGCGCCAGCAGCCAAGAAGCCAACAGGGGACAGCCCCAGCATTTT. It codes for CASSQEANRGQPQHF.

This clone has a single count. The chain combines TRBV4-3 with TRBJ2-3; D remains ambiguous. The V end lost 0 bases, the J end lost 6 bases, and 13 bases lay between the germline ends. The CDR3 is 15 amino acids. Looked up from germline, CDR1 is LGHNA and CDR2 is YSLEER. For the CDR3, the DNA is TGCGCCAGCAGCCAAGACGTCTCTTTTCTCGATACGCAGTATTTT. Its protein is CASSQDVSFLDTQYF.

The chain carries TRBV27 and TRBJ2-1; TRBD2 matches 8 bases. Germline assignment: CDR1 MNHEY and CDR2 SMNVEV (reference sequence). The V segment lost 5 bases and the J segment 7 bases; nucleotides outside the gene matches: 13. The CDR3 is made up of 16 amino acids. The CDR3 region is CASSSIAGPPTNEQFF. CDR3 nucleotide sequence: TGTGCCAGCAGTAGTATAGCGGGACCACCGACGAATGAGCAGTTCTTC.

The gene calls are TRBV9 and TRBJ2-3, with D uncertain. Between the trimmed V and J ends, which lost 4 bases and 6 bases, there was a span of 18 bases. CDR1 SGDLS and CDR2 YYNGEE come from the germline V gene. This CDR3 spans 15 amino acids. The CDR3 reads CASSPSLISPDTQYF. CDR3 DNA: TGTGCCAGCAGCCCCTCCCTGATTAGCCCCGATACGCAGTATTTT.

The chain employs TRBV19 and TRBJ1-2, with TRBD1 matching over 10 bases. CDR3 length: 15 amino acids. CDR1 and CDR2 from the germline V gene are LNHDA and SQIVND (reference sequence). Losses at the gene ends were 3 bases for V and 7 bases for J; bases not matched to a gene: 8. The CDR3 DNA follows: TGTGCCAGTAGTATGAGTTCGGGACAGGGGACTGGCTACACCTTC. It encodes CASSMSSGQGTGYTF.

The chain recombines TRBV4-2 with TRBJ2-2, with TRBD2 as a possible D gene (6 bases). Trimming took 1 base from V and 1 from J, leaving 13 bases between them. This CDR3 has 17 amino acids. The germline V gene encodes CDR1 LGHNA and CDR2 YNFKEQ. In DNA form, the CDR3 reads TGTGCCAGCAGCCAAGTAGAGCAAGCGGGGAACACCGGGGAGCTGTTTTTT. It translates to CASSQVEQAGNTGELFF.

The rearrangement joins TRBV24-1 to TRBJ1-6, with 12 bases matching TRBD1. CDR3 length: 16 residues. The germline V gene has CDR1 KGHDR and CDR2 SFDVKD. The V and J ends lost 4 bases and 7 bases, in that order; junction bases with no gene match: 4. The CDR3 here is CATSDLGQGANSPLHF. CDR3 sequence (DNA): TGTGCCACCAGTGACTTGGGACAGGGGGCGAATTCACCCCTCCACTTT.

The chain recombines TRBV5-4 with TRBJ2-7; tentatively, D is TRBD2 (5 bases). The germline CDR1 and CDR2 sequences are SGHNT and YYREEE (reference sequence). This CDR3 comprises 14 residues. The V end was cut by 1 base, the J end by 5 bases, with 13 bases between. The CDR3 spells CASSLKRERDEQYF. The CDR3 region has the DNA TGTGCCAGCAGCTTGAAGAGGGAGAGAGACGAGCAGTACTTC.

The rearrangement links TRBV6-5 to TRBJ2-1; 12 bases match TRBD1. V lost 3 bases and J lost 7; bases outside the gene matches: 4. This CDR3 comprises 15 residues. CDR1 and CDR2 (germline): MNHEY, SVGAGI. The CDR3 DNA sequence: TGTGCCAGCAGTTATTCGGGACAGGGGGCAAATGAGCAGTTCTTC. It specifies CASSYSGQGANEQFF.

The gene calls are TRBV30 and TRBJ1-5; unclear D gene. Trimming removed 0 bases at V and 6 bases at J, with 9 bases between. The germline CDR1 and CDR2 sequences are GTSNPN and SVGIG (reference sequence). The CDR3 totals 13 residues. The CDR3 sequence is CAWSVGRGQPQHF. CDR3 nucleotides: TGTGCCTGGAGTGTTGGGAGAGGTCAGCCCCAGCATTTT.

The J gene is TRBJ1-2, the V gene TRBV10-3; no firm D call. V was shortened by 5 bases and J by 0 bases, with 7 bases between the two germline ends. CDR1 and CDR2 from the germline V gene are ENHRY and SYGVKD. The CDR3 loop spans 13 amino acids. The CDR3 spells CAISSFPNYGYTF. The CDR3 DNA is TGTGCCATCAGTTCGTTCCCTAACTATGGCTACACCTTC.